The 15 T cell receptor beta chains presented below share a single source sample, sequenced in a study of memory CD8 T cells in hepatitis C reinfection. Generated by immunoSEQ multiplex PCR, the TCRdb table keeps only in-frame clones and is missing some. The sample consists of about 46,000 clones, roughly 87% of them appearing once. Specified time point: late/post reinfection, 12 to 24 weeks after detection. No in vitro expansion preceded TCR sequencing of the sorted cells. The sequencing sample was made of naive CD8+ T cells sorted from blood. These receptors were taken from a man between 18 and 29 years old with hepatitis C virus infection.

The gene calls are TRBV7-7 and TRBJ2-5; 8 bases are shared with TRBD1. The CDR3 is made up of 15 amino acids. The ends lost 5 bases at V and 5 bases at J; junction bases unmatched: 10. Germline V lookup: CDR1 SSHAT, CDR2 FNYEAQ (reference sequence). CDR3: CASSLRTGSAETQYF. CDR3 coding DNA: TGTGCCAGCAGCCTCCGGACAGGGTCGGCGGAGACCCAGTACTTC.

The chain joins TRBV18 to TRBJ2-5; TRBD1 agrees at 7 bases. This CDR3 spans 14 amino acids. The V gene's germline CDR1 is KGHSH and CDR2 LQKENI. V shed 6 bases, J shed 1 base, and the junction held 5 bases outside the gene matches. CDR3 loop: CASSDGTAQETQYF. The DNA for the CDR3 is TGTGCCAGCTCCGATGGGACAGCCCAAGAGACCCAGTACTTC.

V gene TRBV4-1 combines with J gene TRBJ1-1; D unclear. In germline, CDR1 is MGHRA, CDR2 YSYEKL. V was clipped by 2 bases and J by 5 bases, with 12 bases between them. The CDR3 loop spans 14 amino acids. For the CDR3, the DNA is TGCGCCAGCAGCCAAAAAGGGAGTTATACTGAAGCTTTCTTT. This translates into CASSQKGSYTEAFF.

The chain employs TRBV7-9 and TRBJ2-1, with D perhaps TRBD2 (6 bases). The germline V and J ends were trimmed by 1 base and 0 bases, with 10 bases remaining between them. The CDR3 runs 16 residues. Germline CDR1 SEHNR, CDR2 FQNEAQ (reference sequence). The CDR3 sequence is CASSLDGRSSYNEQFF. In DNA, the CDR3 is TGTGCCAGCAGCTTAGATGGGAGGAGCTCCTACAATGAGCAGTTCTTC.

J is TRBJ1-2 and V is TRBV7-9; D ambiguous. CDR1 is SEHNR and CDR2 is FQNEAQ in the germline V gene (reference sequence). Trimming stripped 3 bases from V and 1 base from J, with 6 bases between. The CDR3 sequence is 13 residues long. The CDR3 protein is CASSFGDNYGYTF. The CDR3 DNA sequence: TGTGCCAGCAGCTTTGGAGATAACTATGGCTACACCTTC.

The CDR3 sequence: CASSHGQGAGEQFF. In nucleotides, the CDR3 is TGTGCCAGTAGTCATGGACAGGGGGCCGGTGAGCAGTTCTTC. V and J are TRBV19 and TRBJ2-1; TRBD1 matches at 11 bases. The J segment lost 9 bases and the V segment lost 5 bases, leaving 6 bases of the junction unmatched. Germline-derived CDR1 and CDR2 are LNHDA and SQIVND (reference sequence). CDR3 size: 14 residues.

This sequence joins TRBV7-8 and TRBJ2-1, with 7 bases lining up with TRBD2. Trimming took 0 bases from V and 9 from J; bases not matched to a gene: 14. In germline, CDR1 is SGHVS, CDR2 FQNEAQ. The CDR3 is made up of 17 amino acids. Written as DNA, the CDR3 is TGTGCCAGCAGCTTAGCGTCAGCGGCGGGAGTGGGGAGTGAGCAGTTCTTC. Protein: CASSLASAAGVGSEQFF.

Remarks on this clone: Within the sample, other DNA sequences also encode this same CDR3. The chain recombines TRBV9 with TRBJ1-5; 9 bases are a match to TRBD1. This CDR3 comprises 15 residues. The germline V gene encodes CDR1 SGDLS and CDR2 YYNGEE. Trimming at V came to 3 bases and at J to 5 bases, leaving 6 bases not matched to a gene. The CDR3 region is CASSAGTGLDQPQHF. The CDR3, as DNA: TGTGCCAGCAGCGCTGGGACAGGGCTAGATCAGCCCCAGCATTTT.

The chain carries TRBV19 and TRBJ1-1; TRBD1 is a possible D gene (6 bases). The CDR3 is 13 residues long. V was clipped by 7 bases and J by 5 bases, with 14 bases between them. Germline CDR1 and CDR2: LNHDA and SQIVND (reference sequence). The CDR3 spells CASIPKGETEAFF. In nucleotides, the CDR3 is TGTGCCAGTATCCCGAAGGGGGAAACTGAAGCTTTCTTT.

This clone was seen a single time. V and J are TRBV14 and TRBJ2-2; D is perhaps TRBD1 (6 bases). With 1 base removed from V and 3 bases from J, the gap between germline ends came to 15 bases. Germline CDR1 and CDR2: SGHDN and FVKESK. The CDR3 contains 17 residues. The CDR3 DNA follows: TGTGCCAGCAGCCAAGTTGTCGGACAGCTTTACACCGGGGAGCTGTTTTTT. Translation gives CASSQVVGQLYTGELFF.

This rearrangement joins TRBV19 to TRBJ2-2; 7 nucleotides agree with TRBD2. CDR3 size: 14 residues. Germline assignment: CDR1 LNHDA and CDR2 SQIVND (reference sequence). The V gene end was trimmed by 9 bases and the J gene end by 7 bases; junction bases not matched to a gene: 11. CDR3 region: CASRLAFHIGELFF. The CDR3 region has the DNA TGTGCCAGCAGACTAGCCTTTCACATCGGGGAGCTGTTTTTT.

The chain's CDR3 is CASSMLREYYNEQFF. CDR3 sequence (DNA): TGTGCCAGTAGTATGTTGCGGGAGTACTACAATGAGCAGTTCTTC. V and J are TRBV19 and TRBJ2-1, with 7 bases identical to TRBD2. The CDR3 spans 15 residues. Germline-derived CDR1 and CDR2 are LNHDA and SQIVND (reference sequence). Germline trimming cut 3 bases from V and 3 bases from J; bases unmatched to any gene: 5.

The genes are TRBV27 and TRBJ2-6; D possibly corresponds to TRBD1 (6 bases). The CDR3 is made up of 17 amino acids. V was pared by 3 bases and J by 0 bases, with 12 bases between. Germline lookup yields CDR1 MNHEY and CDR2 SMNVEV (reference sequence). The CDR3 region is CASSLVGGLSGANVLTF. CDR3 nucleotides: TGTGCCAGCAGTTTGGTTGGGGGCCTCTCTGGGGCCAACGTCCTGACTTTC. The full variable domain, rest sourced from reference TRBV27 and TRBJ2-6, is EAQVTQNPRYLITVTGKKLTVTCSQNMNHEYMSWYRQDPGLGLRQIYYSMNVEVTDKGDVPEGYKVSRKEKRNFPLILESPSPNQTSLYFCASSLVGGLSGANVLTFGAGSRLTVL.

Worth noting for this clone: This specimen includes other DNA sequences encoding the same CDR3. The chain links TRBV27 to TRBJ2-5, with TRBD1 matching 8 bases. The ends lost 5 bases at V and 4 bases at J; junction bases unmatched: 6. CDR1 and CDR2 (germline): MNHEY, SMNVEV (reference sequence). The CDR3 is 14 amino acids. Here the CDR3 DNA reads TGTGCCAGCAGTCCGGGACAGGCGGGAGAGACCCAGTACTTC. It codes for CASSPGQAGETQYF.

V and J are TRBV25-1 and TRBJ1-5, with D uncertain. Germline V CDR1 and CDR2: MGHDK, SYGVNS. The CDR3 covers 14 residues. Trimming cost V 2 bases and J 0 bases, with 5 bases left between them. CDR3 coding DNA: TGTGCCAGCAGTGAAATAGTTAGCAATCAGCCCCAGCATTTT. As protein: CASSEIVSNQPQHF.